The present TCR beta chain was sequenced within a study of molecular identifiers for immune sequencing clone quantification. The V gene lost 0 bases and the J gene lost 6 bases, with 13 bases spanning the gap. Germline CDR1 LGHNA, CDR2 YSLEER. CDR3 size: 15 residues. TCRdb called the PCR reads again in MiXCR, with one record for every CDR3 protein. Of about 640,000 distinct CDR3 sequences detected, around 20% appear once; the ten largest clones hold under 0.95%. Sequenced input: naive CD8+ T cells from blood, with Jurkat cell RNA spiked in. Subset defined: FACS-sorted CD8+CD4-CCR7+CD45RA+ naive T cells. This clonotype was sampled from a human donor in good health. Some libraries in this study had Jurkat cell RNA spiked in. The gene calls are TRBV4-3 and TRBJ2-3; D is unresolved. The CDR3 is CASSQDYPMGDTQYF. The CDR3 DNA reads TGCGCCAGCAGCCAAGATTACCCCATGGGGGATACGCAGTATTTT.